This T cell receptor beta chain stems from a study of neurological immune-mediated disorders. A blood bank in Maryland, USA, provided the volunteers who served as healthy controls. The germline gives CDR1 MNHEY, CDR2 SMNVEV (reference sequence). V dropped 5 bases and J dropped 7 bases, with 15 bases sitting between them. The CDR3 contains 15 residues. MiXCR was run by TCRdb on the 5' RACE reads, yielding one entry per CDR3 protein. The data hold about 30,000 distinct CDR3 sequences, with around 15% observed a single time. Sample: PBMCs. The chain couples TRBV27 to TRBJ1-6, with D perhaps matching TRBD1 (6 bases). The sequence was obtained from a man between 65 and 85 years old in good health. The CDR3 spells CASSLPTGLNSPLHF. CDR3 coding DNA: TGTGCCAGCAGTCTCCCGACAGGTCTGAATTCACCCCTCCACTTT.